This TCR beta chain was documented in a study of T cell responses to AZD1222 COVID-19 vaccine. CDR1 LGHDT and CDR2 YNNKEL come from the germline V gene (reference sequence). V lost 1 base, J lost 8 bases, and 14 bases lay in between. CDR3 size: 14 residues. The method was immunoSEQ multiplex PCR; TCRdb's version includes in-frame clones alone and lacks a portion of them. Among 120,000 or so clones listed, roughly nine tenths were seen once. The sequence was obtained from an adult in good health. Sequencing used peripheral blood, obtained on day 0 of AZD1222 vaccination. J is TRBJ1-2 and V is TRBV3-1 (or the pseudogene TRBV3-2); no clear D. The CDR3 DNA follows: TGTGCCAGCAGCCAAGGTATATCCGGGAGGGGCTACACCTTC. This translates into CASSQGISGRGYTF.